This T cell receptor beta chain derives from a study of T cell repertoires in cytomegalovirus infection. Study information: Researchers turned to recently identified HLA-C-restricted CMV epitopes as well as well-studied HLA-B-restricted ones. Matching HLA type and CMV infection were both indicated by public TCR beta signatures.

CDR1 is MGHDK and CDR2 is SYGVNS in the germline V gene. This CDR3 has 18 amino acids. Trimming stripped 8 bases from V and 0 bases from J, with 20 bases between. Study observations and caveats: Cumulative frequency of public TCR beta families picked out carriers of CMV plus the relevant HLA.

This clonotype occurred a few times. Its antigen is unknown. TCRdb analysed the reads with MiXCR anew, one entry per CDR3 protein. The sample yields under 850,000 distinct CDR3 sequences, roughly 36% seen once. The starting material was cultured PBMCs, obtained from culture after CMV antigen stimulation. This sequence originates from a human donor in good health (CMV status not recorded). Some clones in this sample may be carry-over from other donors' samples. The genes are TRBV25-1 and TRBJ1-6; possible D gene TRBD1, 5 bases. The CDR3 DNA reads TGTGCCAGCGGGGGAAGGACGGGATCGAGCTCCTATAATTCACCCCTCCACTTT. It codes for CASGGRTGSSSYNSPLHF.